The subject of this entry is one T cell receptor beta chain. The data belong to a study of patients and donors after allogeneic stem cell transplantation. Via MiXCR, TCRdb re-called the RT-PCR reads, giving one row per CDR3 protein. The sample consists of more than 150,000 distinct CDR3 sequences, roughly 40% of them appearing once. Trimming left V 4 bases short and J 1 base short, with 5 bases between. CDR1 is SQVTM and CDR2 is ANQGSEA in the germline V gene. The CDR3 has 12 amino acids. The chain uses TRBV29-1 and TRBJ1-5; D perhaps matches TRBD1 (5 bases). Sequencing input: blood, either unsorted or a sorted T cell fraction (not recorded which). This receptor was identified in a human donor who was either an allogeneic HSCT recipient or a stem cell or donor lymphocyte infusion donor (not recorded which). It is not recorded whose cells these are; they may come from a transplant donor. The CDR3 nucleotides are TGCAGCGTTGGGGACAGCAATCAGCCCCAGCATTTT. Translation gives CSVGDSNQPQHF.